Each of the 16 T cell receptor beta chains below was sequenced from the same sample in a study of cytomegalovirus exposure and HLA in healthy donors. The primer mix had 60 Vbeta and 13 Jbeta primers. Produced via immunoSEQ multiplex PCR; TCRdb's table is partial and in-frame only. The data contain roughly 180,000 clones, roughly 86% of them singletons. Sequencing was performed on PBMCs. The origin of the receptors is a girl under 18 in good health and CMV-seropositive.

This clone has only a few counts. This chain uses TRBV6-5 with TRBJ1-1, with a possible D match to TRBD1 (6 bases). In germline, CDR1 is MNHEY, CDR2 SVGAGI. V lost 3 bases to trimming and J lost 5 bases, with 13 bases between them. CDR3 length: 14 amino acids. The CDR3 region has the DNA TGTGCCAGCAGTTATGAACAGGGAGGGACTGAAGCTTTCTTT. Amino acid sequence: CASSYEQGGTEAFF.

This sequence joins TRBV5-4 and TRBJ2-1, with 9 nucleotides matching TRBD1. This CDR3 contains 15 residues. V lost 1 base and J lost 8; bases outside the gene matches: 7. Germline V CDR1 and CDR2: SGHNT, YYREEE (reference sequence). The CDR3: CASSLPGQGGHEQFF. The DNA of the CDR3 is TGTGCCAGCAGCTTGCCGGGACAGGGTGGCCATGAGCAGTTCTTC.

The V gene is TRBV14, the J gene TRBJ2-6, with D possibly TRBD2 on 5 matching bases. V dropped 0 bases and J dropped 4 bases, with 13 bases sitting between them. The germline CDR1 and CDR2 sequences are SGHDN and FVKESK. CDR3 length equals 17 residues. The DNA of the CDR3 is TGTGCCAGCAGCCAAGACCGTACGAGGGTCGGGGCCAACGTCCTGACTTTC. The encoded protein is CASSQDRTRVGANVLTF.

The CDR3 bases are TGTGCCAGCAGCGTAGGTGGCAGAAATCAGCCCCAGCATTTT. It specifies CASSVGGRNQPQHF. The chain links TRBV9 to TRBJ1-5; D is ambiguous. The germline CDR1 and CDR2 sequences are SGDLS and YYNGEE. The V gene lost 0 bases and the J gene lost 4 bases, with 8 bases spanning the gap. This CDR3 is built from 14 residues.

CDR3 region: CAPQGDNEQFF. CDR3 DNA: TGCGCCCCCCAGGGCGACAATGAGCAGTTCTTC. V and J are TRBV5-1 and TRBJ2-1; maybe TRBD1 (5 bases). V lost 10 bases to trimming and J lost 5 bases, with 10 bases between them. The CDR3 is 11 residues long. The germline gives CDR1 SGHRS, CDR2 YFSETQ.

This chain connects TRBV27 to TRBJ2-1, with 7 bases matching TRBD1. Trimming removed 6 bases from V and 4 bases from J; junction bases left unmatched: 21. The CDR3 is made up of 19 amino acids. Germline V gives CDR1 MNHEY, CDR2 SMNVEV (reference sequence). Here the CDR3 DNA reads TGTGCCAGCAGCTTCTCTTCTGGTGGCCCTGACAGGGTATACAATGAGCAGTTCTTC. Residues: CASSFSSGGPDRVYNEQFF.

The CDR3 loop reads CASSYSGGTGYTF. The CDR3 DNA follows: TGTGCCAGCAGTTACTCAGGGGGCACTGGCTACACCTTC. The rearrangement uses TRBV6-6 and TRBJ1-2, with 7 bases aligning to TRBD1. The J segment lost 7 bases and the V segment lost 0 bases, leaving 2 bases of the junction unmatched. This CDR3 is built from 13 residues. Germline V gene lookup returns CDR1 MNHNY and CDR2 SVGAGI (reference sequence).

The chain employs TRBV9 and TRBJ1-2; a weak D match, TRBD1 (5 bases). Germline CDR1 reads SGDLS; CDR2 reads YYNGEE. V lost 3 bases and J lost 4, with 7 bases in between. This CDR3 is 12 amino acids long. CDR3 region: CASSADSYGYTF. The CDR3 DNA reads as TGTGCCAGCAGCGCTGACAGCTATGGCTACACCTTC.

This sequence joins TRBV27 and TRBJ1-1, with TRBD1 as a possible D gene (6 bases). The CDR3 contains 14 residues. CDR1 is MNHEY and CDR2 is SMNVEV in the germline V gene (reference sequence). V lost 3 bases and J 6 bases, leaving 14 bases between the germline ends. CDR3 amino acids: CASSFKAGVPEAFF. The CDR3 nucleotides read TGTGCCAGCAGTTTTAAGGCAGGGGTTCCTGAAGCTTTCTTT.

The chain couples TRBV7-8 to TRBJ2-7; D is ambiguous. CDR1 SGHVS and CDR2 FQNEAQ come from the germline V gene. CDR3 size: 13 residues. Between the trimmed V and J ends, which lost 0 bases and 1 base, there was a span of 4 bases. CDR3 sequence (DNA): TGTGCCAGCAGCTTAGCAGCTTCCTACGAGCAGTACTTC. Translating it yields CASSLAASYEQYF.

The V and J genes are TRBV7-9 and TRBJ2-1; 7 bases map to TRBD2. The CDR3 spans 11 residues. The V and J ends lost 4 bases and 13 bases, in that order; junction bases with no gene match: 4. CDR1 SEHNR and CDR2 FQNEAQ come from the germline V gene (reference sequence). The CDR3 protein is CASSWGGDQFF. DNA for the CDR3: TGTGCCAGCAGCTGGGGGGGGGATCAGTTCTTC.

This CDR3 reads CASSADSLKLFF. DNA for the CDR3: TGTGCCAGCAGCGCAGACAGTTTAAAACTGTTTTTT. The J gene is TRBJ1-4, the V gene TRBV9, with TRBD1 as a possible D gene (5 bases). Germline V lookup: CDR1 SGDLS, CDR2 YYNGEE. The ends were cut back, 3 bases at V and 10 bases at J, with 10 bases in the middle. This CDR3 is built from 12 residues. Looking up the rest from reference TRBV9 and TRBJ1-4 gives the full variable domain: DSGVTQTPKHLITATGQRVTLRCSPRSGDLSVYWYQQSLDQGLQFLIQYYNGEERAKGNILERFSAQQFPDLHSELNLSSLELGDSALYFCASSADSLKLFFGSGTQLSVL.

This sequence joins TRBV6-1 and TRBJ1-3; TRBD1 might be the D (6 bases). Trimming shortened V by 2 bases and J by 0 bases, and 11 bases separated the two germline ends. CDR1 and CDR2 (germline): MNHNS, SASEGT. This CDR3 has 16 residues. The DNA of the CDR3 is TGTGCCAGCAGTGAAAGTTTCAGGGGCTCTGGAAACACCATATATTTT. This gives the protein CASSESFRGSGNTIYF.

The chain has TRBV6-4 and TRBJ2-3; 13 bases match TRBD2. Germline loops: CDR1 MRHNA, CDR2 SNTAGT. V trimming: 5 bases; J trimming: 2 bases; junction bases outside the gene matches: 4. This CDR3 spans 16 amino acids. The CDR3, as DNA: TGTGCCAGCAGTCCCGGGACTAGCGGGGCCACAGATACGCAGTATTTT. Amino acids: CASSPGTSGATDTQYF.

In its sample, this clone was seen once. V usage is TRBV19 and J usage is TRBJ2-7; 7 positions match TRBD1. The trim removed 5 bases at V and 6 bases at J, leaving 4 bases unmatched. This CDR3 is built from 12 residues. Germline CDR1 is LNHDA and CDR2 is SQIVND (reference sequence). CDR3 nucleotides: TGTGCCAGTAGTTCCGACAGGGTCGAGCAGTACTTC. Protein sequence: CASSSDRVEQYF.

Details on this clone: A junction end diverges from the germline sequence, so it may reflect a read error. As DNA, the CDR3 is TGTGCCAAGACAGTTCCCAGCCCCAACTACGGCTACACCTTC. It specifies CAKTVPSPNYGYTF. The V and J genes are TRBV18 and TRBJ1-2; D is perhaps TRBD1 (5 bases). This CDR3 region has 14 residues. Germline-derived CDR1 and CDR2 are KGHSH and LQKENI.